One and the same sample provided the 5 T cell receptor beta chains below, sequenced in a study of shared clonotypes between healthy human individuals (dated by TCRdb to 2018 to 2021). For the CD8 naive samples, CD45RO-negative cells were positively selected for CCR7, yielding a CD45RA+CCR7+ population from which TemRA cells were excluded. The library was generated by the immunoSEQ multiplex PCR assay. Held by TCRdb, this immuneACCESS table contains in-frame sequences only and omits some clones. Under half of the omission traces to an unresolved V gene where checked; the cause of the rest is unknown. The sample includes about 2.2 million clones, with 80% to 95% observed a single time. The ten largest clonotypes hold around 1.7% of the sample. Sequenced material: naive CD8+ T cells from PBMCs. In light of the paper, this sample's cell subset or site label describes: CD45RA+CCR7+. The receptors here all came from a man younger than 35 in good health. Some clones in this sample may be carry-over from other donors' samples.

This clone appeared a single time. The chain links TRBV6-5 to TRBJ2-1; perhaps TRBD2 as D (6 bases). CDR3 size: 13 residues. Germline V CDR1 and CDR2: MNHEY, SVGAGI. V lost 5 bases to trimming and J lost 10 bases, with 15 bases between them. CDR3 residues: CASSPRSAGEQFF. The CDR3 nucleotides read TGTGCCAGCAGTCCGAGATCGGCGGGAGAGCAGTTCTTC.

This chain links TRBV29-1 with TRBJ2-1; 9 positions agree with TRBD1. The CDR3 runs to 12 residues. Germline trimming cut 7 bases from V and 9 bases from J; bases unmatched to any gene: 7. Germline V gene data show CDR1 as SQVTM and CDR2 as ANQGSEA. The CDR3 reads CSALTGGTEQFF. CDR3 sequence (DNA): TGCAGCGCCTTAACAGGGGGCACTGAGCAGTTCTTC.

V gene TRBV5-6 combines with J gene TRBJ2-5; 8 bases agree with TRBD2. This CDR3 region has 16 residues. The germline V gene has CDR1 SGHDT and CDR2 YYEEEE. The ends lost 4 bases at V and 4 bases at J; junction bases unmatched: 12. In DNA, the CDR3 is TGTGCCAGCAGCGAGAGTAGCGGGATTAGGACAGAGACCCAGTACTTC. Translated, it gives CASSESSGIRTETQYF.

CDR3 bases: TGTGCCAGCAGCTTACTAGCGGGAGGCGATGATACGCAGTATTTT. The encoded protein is CASSLLAGGDDTQYF. The J gene is TRBJ2-3, the V gene TRBV7-6; the match to TRBD2 covers 11 bases. The CDR3 loop spans 15 amino acids. In germline, CDR1 is SGHVS, CDR2 FNYEAQ. V trimming: 2 bases; J trimming: 6 bases; junction bases outside the gene matches: 4.

This clone was seen only a few times. The sample carries other DNA sequences with the same CDR3. The V and J genes are TRBV25-1 and TRBJ1-5; D is unresolved. The CDR3 loop spans 12 amino acids. Germline CDR1 is MGHDK and CDR2 is SYGVNS. Trimming pared 2 bases from V and 2 bases from J, leaving 1 base between. CDR3 DNA: TGTGCCAGCAGTGAAGGCAATCAGCCCCAGCATTTT. It translates to CASSEGNQPQHF.